The T cell receptor (beta chain) described here comes from a study of blood T cells in healthy people across ages. A J-beta primer mix and a sample-barcoded 5' primer were used in a second PCR of roughly 6 to 11 cycles. From the 5' RACE reads, TCRdb called clonotypes with MiXCR, one entry per CDR3 protein. In the table there are around 1,000,000 distinct CDR3 sequences, around two fifths of which are singletons. From germline, CDR1 is DFQATT and CDR2 SNEGSKA (reference sequence). The CDR3 extends over 13 amino acids. V lost 5 bases, J lost 5 bases, and 7 bases stayed unmatched. The source is a man between 18 and 35 years old in good health. The rearrangement joins TRBV20-1 to TRBJ1-1; 8 bases are shared with TRBD1. Sequencing used blood. The CDR3 protein is CSARRGRGTEAFF. For the CDR3, the DNA is TGCAGTGCTCGCAGGGGGCGGGGAACTGAAGCTTTCTTT.